The 18 T cell receptor beta chains below come from one sample, sequenced in a study of somatic mutations in cytotoxic T cells in rheumatoid arthritis. Some clones are missing from TCRdb's copy, which holds only in-frame ones; the method was immunoSEQ multiplex PCR. The sample yields approximately 18,000 clones, 74% seen once. What was sequenced was CD8+ T cells sorted from blood. The source of these receptors is a man in his 60s in good health.

This chain joins TRBV10-3 and TRBJ2-7, with 8 positions matching TRBD1. There are 14 residues in the CDR3. Germline CDR1 and CDR2: ENHRY and SYGVKD. J was trimmed by 3 bases and V by 2 bases; bases with no gene match: 3. The CDR3, as DNA: TGTGCCATCAGTGAGGGACAGGGTAGCTACGAGCAGTACTTC. Translation gives CAISEGQGSYEQYF.

This sequence joins TRBV27 and TRBJ2-2; TRBD1 aligns across 10 bases. The CDR3 spans 15 residues. Germline CDR1 reads MNHEY; CDR2 reads SMNVEV (reference sequence). V was clipped by 4 bases and J by 4 bases; unmatched bases: 3. The CDR3 protein is CASSYRQGATGELFF. As DNA, the CDR3 is TGTGCCAGCAGTTACCGACAGGGGGCCACCGGGGAGCTGTTTTTT.

This sequence joins TRBV13 and TRBJ2-5, with a weak D call TRBD1 (5 bases). Germline V gene lookup returns CDR1 PRHDT and CDR2 FYEKMQ (reference sequence). The CDR3 sequence is 13 residues long. Deletions cut 3 bases from V and 3 bases from J, with 8 bases between. CDR3 loop: CASSFGREETQYF. DNA for the CDR3: TGTGCCAGCAGCTTCGGCAGGGAAGAGACCCAGTACTTC.

The rearrangement links TRBV27 to TRBJ1-2; 11 bases are shared with TRBD1. The CDR3 spans 17 residues. Germline CDR1 and CDR2: MNHEY and SMNVEV (reference sequence). J gave up 6 bases and V 5 bases, and 14 bases lay outside the gene matches. CDR3 in amino acids: CASSPNPAGTGGHGYTF. The CDR3 DNA reads TGTGCCAGCAGTCCCAACCCTGCCGGGACAGGGGGGCATGGCTACACCTTC.

The rearrangement uses TRBV15 and TRBJ2-5, with D perhaps TRBD2 (5 bases). There are 14 residues in the CDR3. With 0 bases removed from V and 5 bases from J, the gap between germline ends came to 10 bases. The V gene's germline CDR1 is LNHNV and CDR2 YYDKDF (reference sequence). CDR3 DNA sequence: TGTGCCACCAGCAGAGATGCGGGTACGGAGACCCAGTACTTC. This codes for CATSRDAGTETQYF.

The rearrangement uses TRBV19 and TRBJ2-1; 13 bases agree with TRBD2. Germline V gene data show CDR1 as LNHDA and CDR2 as SQIVND (reference sequence). The CDR3 totals 18 residues. V gave up 3 bases and J gave up 6 bases; unmatched junction bases: 11. CDR3 in DNA: TGTGCCAGTAGTATTTCAGAGACTAGCGGGAGGAGGGGCAATGAGCAGTTCTTC. Translating gives CASSISETSGRRGNEQFF.

The chain is built from TRBV5-5 and TRBJ2-3; D not resolved. Germline-derived CDR1 and CDR2 are SGHKS and YYEKEE (reference sequence). Trimming removed 1 base at V and 0 bases at J, with 6 bases between. The CDR3 runs 14 residues. CDR3 bases: TGTGCCAGCAGCTTGACGGGTAGCACAGATACGCAGTATTTT. It translates to CASSLTGSTDTQYF.

The J gene is TRBJ2-4, the V gene TRBV11-3, with 10 bases matching TRBD1. The V gene end was trimmed by 5 bases and the J gene end by 8 bases; junction bases not matched to a gene: 15. From germline, CDR1 is SGHNT and CDR2 YENEEA. The CDR3 is 17 amino acids. As DNA, the CDR3 is TGTGCCAGCAGCGCCAGTACCGGGACAGGGGTGGTTGACATTCAGTACTTC. It specifies CASSASTGTGVVDIQYF.

This clone is medium-sized (0.01 to 0.1%) in the sample. The rearrangement uses TRBV6-6 and TRBJ1-2, with a weak D call TRBD1 (5 bases). Trimming took off 7 bases at V and 7 bases at J, with 16 bases between the two ends. The CDR3 extends over 13 amino acids. The V gene's germline CDR1 is MNHNY and CDR2 SVGAGI (reference sequence). The CDR3 loop reads CASTTGGGVGYTF. DNA for the CDR3: TGTGCCAGCACCACCGGCGGGGGAGTTGGCTACACCTTC.

This clone occurred a few times. Here the CDR3 DNA reads TGTGCCAGCAGTTACTCGGTTACAGGGACCTACGAGCAGTACTTC. Translated, it gives CASSYSVTGTYEQYF. V gene TRBV6-5 combines with J gene TRBJ2-7; weak D call: TRBD1 (6 bases). Germline assignment: CDR1 MNHEY and CDR2 SVGAGI. Trimming shortened V by 0 bases and J by 2 bases, and 11 bases separated the two germline ends. There are 15 residues in the CDR3.

The CDR3 DNA reads as TGTGCCAGCAGTGAACCCCCCGGCGGGATTAGGTACGAGCAGTACTTC. It is translated as CASSEPPGGIRYEQYF. The chain links TRBV6-1 to TRBJ2-7; TRBD2 is a possible D gene (6 bases). The CDR3 is made up of 16 amino acids. Per the germline V gene, CDR1 is MNHNS and CDR2 is SASEGT. Trimming shortened V by 2 bases and J by 4 bases, and 18 bases separated the two germline ends.

By frequency in the sample, this clone is large. The V call is TRBV4-3, the J call TRBJ2-7; perhaps TRBD2 as D (5 bases). The CDR3 runs 15 residues. Germline loops: CDR1 LGHNA, CDR2 YSLEER. The germline V and J ends were trimmed by 1 base and 4 bases, with 14 bases remaining between them. The DNA for the CDR3 is TGCGCCAGCAGCCAAGGGCCAGCGGAGCCTTACGAGCAGTACTTC. Translation: CASSQGPAEPYEQYF.

This chain joins TRBV7-8 and TRBJ1-2, with 10 bases fitting TRBD1. Germline CDR1 SGHVS, CDR2 FQNEAQ. The CDR3 runs 14 residues. V dropped 5 bases and J dropped 2; count of bases not matched to a gene: 2. Here the CDR3 DNA reads TGTGCCAGCAGCCCGACAGGGGGCAACTATGGCTACACCTTC. Translated: CASSPTGGNYGYTF.

This rearrangement joins TRBV5-4 to TRBJ2-3; 8 nucleotides align to TRBD1. CDR3 length: 16 amino acids. Per germline, CDR1 SGHNT and CDR2 YYREEE (reference sequence). With 0 bases clipped from V and 1 base from J, the junction kept 4 bases outside the gene matches. CDR3 residues: CASSLGTGFGTDTQYF. The CDR3 DNA follows: TGTGCCAGCAGCTTGGGGACAGGGTTTGGCACAGATACGCAGTATTTT.

The genes are TRBV5-5 and TRBJ1-2; maybe TRBD1 (5 bases). V was cut by 0 bases and J by 0 bases, with 6 bases left in between. CDR3 size: 14 residues. Germline-derived CDR1 and CDR2 are SGHKS and YYEKEE (reference sequence). In nucleotides, the CDR3 is TGTGCCAGCAGCTTGGCAGGGCCTAACTATGGCTACACCTTC. It yields the protein CASSLAGPNYGYTF.

The chain carries TRBV7-9 and TRBJ1-1, with no clear D. Germline V gives CDR1 SEHNR, CDR2 FQNEAQ (reference sequence). This CDR3 has 12 amino acids. V lost 5 bases, J lost 11 bases, and 15 bases lay in between. The CDR3 reads CASSPSTAEAFF. Here the CDR3 DNA reads TGTGCCAGCAGCCCTTCGACTGCCGAGGCTTTCTTT.

The chain is built from TRBV11-2 and TRBJ2-1, with no clear D. This CDR3 is 12 amino acids long. CDR1 is SGHAT and CDR2 is FQNNGV in the germline V gene. Trimming removed 0 bases at V and 6 bases at J, with 3 bases between. CDR3: CASSLDGNEQFF. DNA of the CDR3: TGTGCCAGCAGCTTAGACGGCAATGAGCAGTTCTTC.

The V and J genes are TRBV29-1 and TRBJ2-1, with D uncertain. Germline loops: CDR1 SQVTM, CDR2 ANQGSEA. CDR3 length: 13 amino acids. V dropped 0 bases and J dropped 0 bases, with 3 bases sitting between them. CDR3 coding DNA: TGCAGCGTTGAAGAGTACTCCTACAATGAGCAGTTCTTC. This codes for CSVEEYSYNEQFF.